Listed below are T cell receptor beta chains from one sample, sequenced in a study of spatial heterogeneity in lung cancer. TCRdb analysed the 5' RACE reads with MiXCR anew, one entry per CDR3 protein. The repertoire consists of roughly 10,000 distinct CDR3 sequences, with around a quarter occurring once and the leading ten covering roughly 3.8%. The input for sequencing was PBMCs, taken at follow-up. The source is a female donor with early-stage non-small cell lung cancer. CDR3s include the opening cysteine and the closing phenylalanine or tryptophan. D genes are given only for firm matches. Not every row has a clone size; where given, it reads once, few, many or a size class.

d_call: .
j_call: TRBJ2-2
v_call: TRBV19
clone_size: .
cdr3_aa: CASSIRINTGELFF
cdr3_nt: TGTGCCAGTAGTATACGAATAAACACCGGGGAGCTGTTTTTT

d_call: .
j_call: TRBJ2-4
v_call: TRBV7-9
clone_size: medium-sized
cdr3_aa: CASSSGATDKNIQYF
cdr3_nt: TGTGCCAGCAGCTCAGGGGCGACAGACAAAAACATTCAGTACTTC

d_call: TRBD2
j_call: TRBJ2-1
v_call: TRBV18
clone_size: .
cdr3_aa: CASSPNLAGGGEQFF
cdr3_nt: TGTGCCAGCTCACCAAACCTAGCGGGAGGGGGTGAGCAGTTCTTC

d_call: TRBD2
j_call: TRBJ2-1
v_call: TRBV5-1
clone_size: .
cdr3_aa: CASSPGTSGRGANEQFF
cdr3_nt: TGCGCCAGCAGCCCCGGGACTAGCGGGAGAGGGGCCAATGAGCAGTTCTTC

d_call: .
j_call: TRBJ2-2
v_call: TRBV4-3
clone_size: .
cdr3_aa: CASSQAGQGTGELFF
cdr3_nt: TGCGCCAGCAGCCAAGCGGGGCAGGGCACCGGGGAGCTGTTTTTT

d_call: TRBD1
j_call: TRBJ2-1
v_call: TRBV24-1
clone_size: medium-sized
cdr3_aa: CATSGGQGTNEQFF
cdr3_nt: TGTGCCACCAGTGGGGGACAGGGGACAAATGAGCAGTTCTTC

d_call: .
j_call: TRBJ1-2
v_call: TRBV28
clone_size: .
cdr3_aa: CATSNPYGYTF
cdr3_nt: TGTGCCACCTCGAACCCATATGGCTACACCTTC

d_call: .
j_call: TRBJ2-2
v_call: TRBV11-2
clone_size: few
cdr3_aa: CASSLIGASNTGELFF
cdr3_nt: TGTGCCAGCAGCTTAATAGGTGCTTCGAACACCGGGGAGCTGTTTTTT

d_call: .
j_call: TRBJ2-3
v_call: TRBV11-2
clone_size: .
cdr3_aa: CASSYGLPPDTQYF
cdr3_nt: TGTGCCAGCAGCTACGGACTCCCACCAGATACGCAGTATTTT

d_call: TRBD1
j_call: TRBJ2-6
v_call: TRBV24-1
clone_size: few
cdr3_aa: CAIGTGGSWANVLTF
cdr3_nt: TGTGCCATCGGGACAGGGGGCTCCTGGGCCAACGTCCTGACTTTC

d_call: TRBD2
j_call: TRBJ2-1
v_call: TRBV19
clone_size: .
cdr3_aa: CASSITSDSYNEQFF
cdr3_nt: TGTGCCAGTAGTATAACTAGCGACTCCTACAATGAGCAGTTCTTC

d_call: .
j_call: TRBJ2-7
v_call: TRBV28
clone_size: few
cdr3_aa: CASSPPQRREQYF
cdr3_nt: TGTGCCAGCAGCCCCCCCCAAAGGCGCGAGCAGTACTTC

d_call: TRBD1
j_call: TRBJ1-5
v_call: TRBV7-9
clone_size: .
cdr3_aa: CASSSSGTGDNQPQHF
cdr3_nt: TGTGCCAGCAGTTCATCCGGGACAGGGGATAATCAGCCCCAGCATTTT

d_call: .
j_call: TRBJ1-1
v_call: TRBV6-1
clone_size: medium-sized
cdr3_aa: CASNPGTRHEAFF
cdr3_nt: TGTGCCAGCAACCCAGGGACACGACATGAAGCTTTCTTT

d_call: .
j_call: TRBJ2-7
v_call: TRBV29-1
clone_size: .
cdr3_aa: CSAEGVYSEQYF
cdr3_nt: TGCAGCGCCGAAGGAGTTTATAGCGAGCAGTACTTC

d_call: TRBD1
j_call: TRBJ2-3
v_call: TRBV7-9
clone_size: .
cdr3_aa: CASSQAAARGTQYF
cdr3_nt: TGTGCCAGCAGTCAGGCTGCGGCCAGGGGGACGCAGTATTTT

d_call: .
j_call: TRBJ1-5
v_call: TRBV28
clone_size: few
cdr3_aa: CASSMDSFSNQPQHF
cdr3_nt: TGTGCCAGCAGTATGGACAGTTTTAGCAATCAGCCCCAGCATTTT

d_call: TRBD2
j_call: TRBJ2-1
v_call: TRBV11-2
clone_size: medium-sized
cdr3_aa: CASSSLSGSSSGSYNEQFF
cdr3_nt: TGTGCCAGCAGCTCATTAAGCGGGAGTTCTTCAGGGTCCTACAATGAGCAGTTCTTC

d_call: .
j_call: TRBJ2-3
v_call: TRBV11-2
clone_size: few
cdr3_aa: CASSLGFSSTDTQYF
cdr3_nt: TGTGCCAGCAGCTTAGGCTTCTCTAGCACAGATACGCAGTATTTT

d_call: .
j_call: TRBJ2-1
v_call: TRBV7-9
clone_size: .
cdr3_aa: CASSFDNEQFF
cdr3_nt: TGTGCCAGCAGCTTTGACAATGAGCAGTTCTTC

d_call: .
j_call: TRBJ2-7
v_call: TRBV5-1
clone_size: few
cdr3_aa: CASSRDGQPPVGEQYF
cdr3_nt: TGCGCCAGCAGCCGAGACGGACAGCCTCCAGTAGGCGAGCAGTACTTC

d_call: TRBD2
j_call: TRBJ2-6
v_call: TRBV28
clone_size: .
cdr3_aa: CASSLFGLARGANILTF
cdr3_nt: TGTGCCAGCAGTTTATTCGGACTAGCGCGCGGGGCCAACATCCTGACTTTC

d_call: .
j_call: TRBJ1-5
v_call: TRBV9
clone_size: .
cdr3_aa: CASSGGPADQPQHF
cdr3_nt: TGTGCCAGCAGCGGAGGGCCCGCCGATCAGCCCCAGCATTTT

d_call: TRBD2
j_call: TRBJ2-3
v_call: TRBV10-3
clone_size: medium-sized
cdr3_aa: CAISAGGPDTQYF
cdr3_nt: TGTGCCATCAGTGCGGGAGGGCCAGATACGCAGTATTTT

d_call: TRBD2
j_call: TRBJ2-1
v_call: TRBV4-2
clone_size: .
cdr3_aa: CASSQGSSGGTYNEQFF
cdr3_nt: TGTGCCAGCAGCCAAGGGTCTAGCGGGGGGACCTACAATGAGCAGTTCTTC

d_call: .
j_call: TRBJ1-4
v_call: TRBV5-1
clone_size: .
cdr3_aa: CASSGGTGFKEGEKLFF
cdr3_nt: TGCGCCAGCAGCGGCGGCACAGGGTTTAAGGAGGGTGAAAAACTGTTTTTT

d_call: .
j_call: TRBJ2-1
v_call: TRBV18
clone_size: medium-sized
cdr3_aa: CASSPLGGSSYNEQFF
cdr3_nt: TGTGCCAGCTCCCCACTGGGGGGAAGCTCCTACAATGAGCAGTTCTTC

d_call: TRBD2
j_call: TRBJ2-1
v_call: TRBV7-8
clone_size: .
cdr3_aa: CASSAFEGGRGDNEQFF
cdr3_nt: TGTGCCAGCAGCGCCTTCGAAGGCGGGAGGGGAGACAATGAGCAGTTCTTC

d_call: .
j_call: TRBJ2-4
v_call: TRBV3-1
clone_size: medium-sized
cdr3_aa: CASSLGGTVAKNIQYF
cdr3_nt: TGTGCCAGCAGCCTTGGGGGCACAGTAGCCAAAAACATTCAGTACTTC